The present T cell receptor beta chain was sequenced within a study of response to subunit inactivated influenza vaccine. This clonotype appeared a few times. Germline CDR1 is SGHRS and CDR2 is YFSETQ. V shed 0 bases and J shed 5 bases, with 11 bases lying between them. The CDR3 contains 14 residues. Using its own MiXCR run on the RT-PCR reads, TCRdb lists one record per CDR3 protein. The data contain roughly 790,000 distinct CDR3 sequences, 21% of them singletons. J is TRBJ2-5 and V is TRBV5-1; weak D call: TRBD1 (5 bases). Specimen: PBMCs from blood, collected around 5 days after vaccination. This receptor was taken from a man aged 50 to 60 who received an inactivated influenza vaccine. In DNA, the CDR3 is TGCGCCAGCAGCTTGGGCAGGGCCGTCGAGACCCAGTACTTC. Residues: CASSLGRAVETQYF. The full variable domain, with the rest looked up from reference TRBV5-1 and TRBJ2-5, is KAGVTQTPRYLIKTRGQQVTLSCSPISGHRSVSWYQQTPGQGLQFLFEYFSETQRNKGNFPGRFSGRQFSNSRSEMNVSTLELGDSALYLCASSLGRAVETQYFGPGTRLLVL.